The present entry profiles one T cell receptor beta chain with its context. Its antigen is currently not known. Base qualities are not provided; no much larger clone lies one nucleotide away. The sample is drawn from a study of Ad26.COV2.S vaccination and SARS-CoV-2 variants (dated by TCRdb to the early 2020s). For the study in its entirety: Vaccine-arm donors were drawn from COV1001, a multicentre, randomized, double-blind, placebo-controlled phase I-IIa trial of Ad26.COV2.S in healthy adults. A total of around 32 samples were included in the TCR-sequenced set, comprising roughly 19 Ad26.COV2.S vaccine recipients, 5 placebo recipients and 8 SARS-CoV-2 convalescent individuals. Ad26.COV2.S was administered intramuscularly at a dose of 5x10^10 or 1x10^11 viral particles, either as one shot or as two shots given 56 days apart. The specificity and breadth of SARS-CoV-2-reactive T cell receptors after Ad26.COV2.S vaccination were assessed by TCRbeta repertoire sequencing. Blinding of investigators to trial group allocation was maintained during experiments and outcome assessment. Trial participants were randomized into five groups of five: low-dose or high-dose Ad26.COV2.S given once or twice, or placebo on both occasions.

The immunoSEQ Assay was used to sequence TCRbeta CDR3 regions. After extraction, genomic DNA underwent amplification by bias-controlled multiplex PCR, followed by high-throughput sequencing. Per the authors' processing: To quantify the absolute abundance of every unique TCRbeta CDR3 region, sequences were collapsed and filtered. T cell fraction was estimated by normalizing TCRbeta template counts to usable DNA, which was measured by amplifying reference genes present in all nucleated cells. Repertoire TCRs were annotated as SARS-CoV-2-specific when V gene, CDR3 amino acid sequence and J gene were exactly matched to a known reactive TCR set. The reference SARS-CoV-2 TCR set was obtained from MIRA and was filtered for enrichment in COVID-19-positive ImmuneCODE repertoires, whereby public or cross-reactive TCRs were removed. Drawing on the MIRA antigens, annotated TCRs were analysed further at the level of specific ORF or position within ORF. Breadth was defined as annotated unique rearrangements over total unique productive rearrangements; depth was the summed frequency of those rearrangements. Group comparisons of TCR breadth used two-sided Wilcoxon rank-sum tests. Here the immuneACCESS table is served through TCRdb, limited to in-frame sequences with V and J called. Missing clones are a known gap in these copies; in checked studies unresolved V genes cover under half, and the rest lacks a known reason. V and J calls and clone size are copied from that table; D and trimming were computed from the DNA. The sample table shows a few hundred thousand clones, and approximately 90% are seen once. The top ten clonotypes cover 3.6% of the sample.

Beyond this particular receptor, the publication reports: Spike-specific TCR breadth was higher in Ad26.COV2.S recipients than in placebo recipients (P = 0.0014). Substantial breadth of spike-specific CD8+ and CD4+ T cell responses was reported after vaccination. It was noted by the authors that total T cell responses may have been underestimated by the TCR breadth and depth analyses. The study was not powered for comparison of responses between vaccine doses or regimens. Comparable non-spike TCR breadth was observed between vaccine and placebo recipients, consistent with only spike being contained in the vaccine.

CDR1 is given as LGHNA and CDR2 as YSLEER, both from the germline V gene. Measured from the cysteine to the phenylalanine, the CDR3 is 15 residues long. Solely the CDR3 DNA is kept, with 45 bases framed from the first base. V loses 0 bases, J loses 3 bases, and the germline ends lie 11 bases apart. The treatment or condition label for this specimen denotes: roughly 19 received Ad26.COV2.S at low or high dose, single or two shots; five or six received placebo; per-sample allocation not given. For vaccine and placebo recipients, the sequenced repertoires came from samples collected on day 63 after the first injection. In Cohort 1b, around 25 adults aged 18-55 years were enrolled at a single site in Boston, USA, between 29 July and 7 August 2020. Ad26.COV2.S consisted of a replication-incompetent adenovirus type 26 vector by which a prefusion-stabilized SARS-CoV-2 spike protein from the original Wuhan strain was expressed.

Rearrangement joined TRBV4-3 to TRBJ1-1; TRBD1 is a possible D gene, resting on 5 matching bases. Sequenced material: peripheral blood, taken in a trial of Ad26.COV2.S vaccine versus placebo. The receptor was isolated from a person aged 18-65 years who received the Ad26.COV2.S COVID-19 vaccine or a placebo. In nucleotide form, the sequence is TGCGCCAGCAGCCAAGACGCCCTGGGGGACACTGAAGCTTTCTTT. The encoded protein is CASSQDALGDTEAFF.